One sample yielded the 5 T cell receptor beta chains listed below, sequenced in a study of T cell responses to AZD1222 COVID-19 vaccine. Profiled with immunoSEQ multiplex PCR; TCRdb holds only in-frame clones, not every one. The profile shows about 140,000 clones, about nine tenths of them singletons. Specimen: peripheral blood, collected on day 0 of AZD1222 vaccination. These receptors were collected from an adult in good health.

This clone was detected once. The genes are TRBV11-2 and TRBJ2-1; D not certain. V was cut by 0 bases and J by 2 bases, with 17 bases left in between. The germline CDR1 and CDR2 sequences are SGHAT and FQNNGV. This CDR3 is built from 18 residues. Here the CDR3 reads CASSLEGFRLRPYNEQFF. DNA of the CDR3: TGTGCCAGCAGCTTAGAAGGGTTCCGGTTGCGGCCCTACAATGAGCAGTTCTTC. The full variable domain, rest sourced from reference TRBV11-2 and TRBJ2-1, is EAGVAQSPRYKIIEKRQSVAFWCNPISGHATLYWYQQILGQGPKLLIQFQNNGVVDDSQLPKDRFSAERLKGVDSTLKIQPAKLEDSAVYLCASSLEGFRLRPYNEQFFGPGTRLTVL.

V usage is TRBV7-2 and J usage is TRBJ2-2; 10 positions agree with TRBD2. V lost 5 bases, J lost 1 base, and 7 bases stayed unmatched. The length of the CDR3 is 17 residues. Germline CDR1 and CDR2: SGHTA and FQGNSA. The CDR3 DNA follows: TGTGCCAGCAGCCCAAGGGAGCGGGAGGGGAACACCGGGGAGCTGTTTTTT. Translation gives CASSPREREGNTGELFF.

The V gene is TRBV5-1, the J gene TRBJ1-1; D gene unclear. CDR3 size: 14 residues. V was trimmed by 1 base and J by 0 bases, leaving 7 bases between them. Germline CDR1 and CDR2: SGHRS and YFSETQ. This CDR3 is CASSLSIVNTEAFF. The DNA of the CDR3 is TGCGCCAGCAGCTTGTCTATTGTGAACACTGAAGCTTTCTTT. Based on the CDR3 plus reference TRBV5-1 and TRBJ1-1, the full variable domain is KAGVTQTPRYLIKTRGQQVTLSCSPISGHRSVSWYQQTPGQGLQFLFEYFSETQRNKGNFPGRFSGRQFSNSRSEMNVSTLELGDSALYLCASSLSIVNTEAFFGQGTRLTVV.

This rearrangement joins TRBV5-6 to TRBJ2-7; 7 positions match TRBD2. V trimming: 4 bases; J trimming: 0 bases; junction bases outside the gene matches: 4. The germline V gene has CDR1 SGHDT and CDR2 YYEEEE. The length of the CDR3 is 14 residues. In DNA, the CDR3 is TGTGCCAGCAGCCCGGGGGGTTCCTCCTACGAGCAGTACTTC. This codes for CASSPGGSSYEQYF.

The CDR3 region is CASSSSGLAGGRKQFF. The CDR3 DNA follows: TGTGCCAGCAGTTCCTCGGGACTAGCGGGAGGGCGGAAGCAGTTCTTC. The V and J genes are TRBV6-5 and TRBJ2-1; 16 bases are shared with TRBD2. The CDR3 is 16 amino acids. Germline CDR1 reads MNHEY; CDR2 reads SVGAGI. Unmatched junction bases numbered 8, after V lost 4 bases and J lost 11 bases.